This TCR beta chain was documented in a study of cytomegalovirus exposure and HLA in healthy donors. Study information: Membership in the Caucasian-associated ancestry cluster was found for around 85% of 350 to 450 genotyped donors. Study-wide results and limits: In an earlier analysis, most TCR beta V segments were productive about 87% or about 30% of the time. A later analysis reported that several of the most significant clusters appeared to be linked to common viral pathogens, among them Epstein-Barr virus. In vitro confirmation showed a few CMV-associated chains to be CMV antigen specific.

Losses at the gene ends were 1 base for V and 4 bases for J; bases not matched to a gene: 5. Per germline, CDR1 SGHRS and CDR2 YFSETQ. This CDR3 has 14 residues. In regard to this clone: Its specificity is not known.

The PCR made use of 60 Vbeta and 13 Jbeta primers. Sequencing used immunoSEQ multiplex PCR; TCRdb keeps in-frame clones, though not all of them. The repertoire holds around 110,000 clones, with roughly three quarters as singletons. The sequenced material came from PBMCs. The receptor was derived from a man between 18 and 29 years old in good health and CMV-seronegative. The chain has TRBV5-1 and TRBJ2-7; 7 nucleotides agree with TRBD1. The CDR3 nucleotides read TGCGCCAGCAGCTTGACCGGGACAGAGTACGAGCAGTACTTC. Its translation is CASSLTGTEYEQYF.